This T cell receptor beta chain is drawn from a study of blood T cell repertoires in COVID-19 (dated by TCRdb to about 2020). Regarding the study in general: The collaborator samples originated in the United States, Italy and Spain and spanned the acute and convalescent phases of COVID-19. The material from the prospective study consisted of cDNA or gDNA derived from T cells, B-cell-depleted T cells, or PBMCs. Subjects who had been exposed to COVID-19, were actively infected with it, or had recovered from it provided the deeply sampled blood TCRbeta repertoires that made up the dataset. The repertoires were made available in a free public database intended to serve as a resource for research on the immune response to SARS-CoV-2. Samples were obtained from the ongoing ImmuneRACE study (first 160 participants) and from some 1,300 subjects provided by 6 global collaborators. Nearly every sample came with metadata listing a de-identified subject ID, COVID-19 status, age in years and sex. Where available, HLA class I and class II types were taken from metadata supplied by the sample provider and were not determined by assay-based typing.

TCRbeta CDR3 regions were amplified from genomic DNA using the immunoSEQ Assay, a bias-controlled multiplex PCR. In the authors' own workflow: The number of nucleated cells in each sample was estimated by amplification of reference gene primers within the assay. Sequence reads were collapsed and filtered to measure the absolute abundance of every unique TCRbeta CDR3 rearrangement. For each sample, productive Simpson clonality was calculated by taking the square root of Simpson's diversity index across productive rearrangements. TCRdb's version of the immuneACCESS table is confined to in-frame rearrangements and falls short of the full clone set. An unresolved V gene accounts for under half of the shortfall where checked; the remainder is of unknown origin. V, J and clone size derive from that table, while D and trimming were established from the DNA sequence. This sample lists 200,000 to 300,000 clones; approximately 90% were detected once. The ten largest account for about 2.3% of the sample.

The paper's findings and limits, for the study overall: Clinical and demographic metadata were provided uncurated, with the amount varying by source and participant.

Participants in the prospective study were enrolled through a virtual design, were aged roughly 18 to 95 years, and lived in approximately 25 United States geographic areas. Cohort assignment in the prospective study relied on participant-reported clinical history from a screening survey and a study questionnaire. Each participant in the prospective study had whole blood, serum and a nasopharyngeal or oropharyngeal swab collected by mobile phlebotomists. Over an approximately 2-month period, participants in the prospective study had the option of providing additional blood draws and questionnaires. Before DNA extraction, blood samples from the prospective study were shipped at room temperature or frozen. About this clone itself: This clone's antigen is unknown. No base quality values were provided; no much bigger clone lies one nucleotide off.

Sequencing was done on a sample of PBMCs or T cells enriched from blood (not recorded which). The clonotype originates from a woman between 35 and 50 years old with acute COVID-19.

At the DNA level, the sequence is TGTGCCAGCAGGAAACGGAGGGGGCGCCGTTATGGCTACACCTTC. This codes for CASRKRRGRRYGYTF. The sequence links TRBV6-5 to TRBJ1-2, and TRBD1 matches 7 of the central bases. The cysteine opens and the phenylalanine closes a CDR3 of 15 amino acids. The read is trimmed to its CDR3 DNA, 45 bases read in frame from base 1. Based on the germline V gene, the CDR1 and CDR2 sequences are MNHEY and SVGAGI. Germline trimming: 6 bases from V, 5 bases from J; junction bases outside gene matches: 12.